At least ten counts were recorded for the clone carrying this TCR beta chain. Its target is unknown. Hyperthyroidism, newly diagnosed and lasting under 2 months, affected patients aged 18 to 65. Researchers amplified the TCR beta CDR3 regions from RNA transcripts. The study used the HTBI primer set for a first-round RT-PCR of the TCR CDR3. TCRdb analysed the multiplex PCR reads with MiXCR anew, one entry per CDR3 protein. Of fewer than 850,000 distinct CDR3 sequences in the sample, roughly a sixth are singletons; the top ten hold roughly a sixth. The CDR3 sequence is 16 residues long. Losses at the gene ends were 6 bases for V and 3 bases for J; bases not matched to a gene: 9. This sample stems from a study of T cells in Graves' hyperthyroidism and ophthalmopathy. Whole-study findings and limits: Ophthalmopathy was identified by the model a median approximately 6.9 months ahead of onset. A model of 13 V-J pairs discriminated ophthalmopathy from stable hyperthyroidism.

Sequencing was performed on blood. The source is a man in his fifties with Graves' hyperthyroidism. The rearrangement joins TRBV12-3 or TRBV12-4 to TRBJ2-1, with TRBD2 matching over 9 bases. DNA for the CDR3: TGTGCCAGCAGCCAAGGAGCGGGAGGAATCTACAATGAGCAGTTCTTC. Protein product: CASSQGAGGIYNEQFF.